These T cell receptor beta chains were read from a single sample in a study of T cells in localized non-small cell lung cancer. The method was immunoSEQ multiplex PCR; TCRdb's version includes in-frame clones alone and lacks a portion of them. Of some 39,000 clones listed, roughly 83% are singletons. Sequenced material: PBMCs, taken before any cancer treatment. These receptors came from a woman aged 35 to 70 with stage II squamous cell lung carcinoma. Each CDR3 is given with its conserved first and last residue. The D gene is left open where the match is weak. Only part of the rows carry a size: once, few, many, or a class if the clone is expanded.

d_gene,j_gene,v_gene,abundance,CDR3aa,CDR3nt
-,TRBJ1-1,TRBV2,few,CASSGDTEAFF,TGTGCCAGCAGTGGAGACACTGAAGCTTTCTTT
-,TRBJ2-1,TRBV10-3,-,CASAEGAYNEQFF,TGTGCCAGCGCGGAGGGGGCCTACAATGAGCAGTTCTTC
-,TRBJ2-1,TRBV4-1,-,CASSQEAGRGGNEQFF,TGCGCCAGCAGCCAAGAAGCCGGGAGAGGTGGGAATGAGCAGTTCTTC
-,TRBJ1-5,TRBV6-5,once,CASGGGMSNQPQHF,TGTGCCAGCGGTGGGGGTATGAGCAATCAGCCCCAGCATTTT
-,TRBJ2-6,TRBV11-2,-,CASSSSATAGLLGANVLTF,TGTGCCAGCAGCTCGTCTGCCACCGCGGGGTTGCTGGGGGCCAACGTCCTGACTTTC
-,TRBJ1-6,TRBV6-1,-,CASSEPGRGLKDSPLHF,TGTGCCAGCAGTGAACCAGGGAGGGGCCTTAAGGATTCACCCCTCCACTTT
-,TRBJ2-5,TRBV7-9,-,CASSPADQETQYF,TGTGCCAGCAGCCCTGCAGACCAAGAGACCCAGTACTTC
-,TRBJ2-2,TRBV28,-,CASSLPSTRSDTGELFF,TGTGCCAGCAGTCTCCCGTCCACACGCTCGGACACCGGGGAGCTGTTTTTT
-,TRBJ2-5,TRBV15,-,CATSRDARVRTQYF,TGTGCCACCAGCAGAGATGCGCGGGTGAGGACCCAGTACTTC
-,TRBJ1-5,TRBV6-1,-,CATYLWQGNQPQHF,TGTGCCACCTACCTTTGGCAGGGCAATCAGCCCCAGCATTTT
-,TRBJ1-4,TRBV28,-,CASSPRGRGNEKLFF,TGTGCCAGCAGTCCAAGGGGAAGGGGTAATGAAAAACTGTTTTTT
-,TRBJ1-1,TRBV2,-,CASGALNTEAFF,TGTGCCAGCGGGGCGTTGAACACTGAAGCTTTCTTT
TRBD1,TRBJ2-5,TRBV6-5,-,CASRPGQGSETQYF,TGTGCCAGCAGACCCGGACAGGGATCAGAGACCCAGTACTTC
-,TRBJ1-1,TRBV29-1,-,CSVAGPWNTEAFF,TGCAGCGTTGCGGGCCCCTGGAACACTGAAGCTTTCTTT
TRBD1,TRBJ1-2,TRBV9,-,CASSLTGGAGNYGYTF,TGTGCCAGCAGCCTGACAGGGGGCGCGGGGAACTATGGCTACACCTTC
-,TRBJ1-5,TRBV2,-,CASSDEYSNQPQHF,TGTGCCAGCAGTGATGAGTATAGCAATCAGCCCCAGCATTTT
-,TRBJ2-7,TRBV11-2,medium-sized,CASSPTSYEQYF,TGTGCCAGCAGCCCAACTAGCTACGAGCAGTACTTC
-,TRBJ1-4,TRBV7-9,-,CASSFSGSEKLFF,TGTGCCAGCAGCTTTTCAGGGAGTGAAAAACTGTTTTTT
-,TRBJ2-1,TRBV7-2,medium-sized,CASSSTDGYNEQFF,TGTGCCAGCAGCTCCACGGACGGCTACAATGAGCAGTTCTTC
-,TRBJ2-5,TRBV6-5,few,CASSSDGETQYF,TGTGCCAGCTCCTCGGATGGAGAGACCCAGTACTTC
TRBD1,TRBJ2-1,TRBV9,-,CASSVWVTGGSSNEQFF,TGTGCCAGCAGCGTATGGGTCACAGGGGGTAGTTCGAATGAGCAGTTCTTC
TRBD1,TRBJ1-4,TRBV18,-,CASSPPGQSTEKLFF,TGTGCCAGCTCACCTCCGGGACAGTCAACCGAAAAACTGTTTTTT
-,TRBJ1-2,TRBV2,many,CASGNSGGYGYTF,TGTGCCAGCGGGAACTCCGGGGGCTATGGCTACACCTTC
-,TRBJ1-2,TRBV6-1,once,CASSYMGGYTF,TGTGCCAGCAGTTACATGGGTGGCTACACCTTC
TRBD1,TRBJ2-6,TRBV28,-,CASITNRDRGSGANVLTF,TGTGCCAGCATCACAAACCGGGACAGGGGGTCTGGGGCCAACGTCCTGACTTTC
TRBD1,TRBJ2-7,TRBV28,-,CASRGQGVYEQYF,TGTGCCAGCAGGGGACAGGGGGTCTACGAGCAGTACTTC
TRBD1,TRBJ2-1,TRBV19,-,CASSIRQGSYNEQFF,TGTGCCAGTAGTATACGACAGGGCTCCTACAATGAGCAGTTCTTC
-,TRBJ1-2,TRBV18,once,CASSPGAIYGYTF,TGTGCCAGCTCACCAGGTGCCATCTATGGCTACACCTTC
-,TRBJ2-2,TRBV2,-,CASSSRRGSNTGELFF,TGTGCCAGCAGTAGTAGGCGGGGATCGAACACCGGGGAGCTGTTTTTT
-,TRBJ1-6,TRBV5-6,-,CASSFRNYNSPLHF,TGTGCCAGCAGCTTCCGGAACTATAATTCACCCCTCCACTTT
-,TRBJ1-1,TRBV19,few,CASSISPASGNTEAFF,TGTGCCAGTAGTATAAGCCCGGCCTCGGGAAACACTGAAGCTTTCTTT
TRBD1,TRBJ1-1,TRBV6-5,-,CASSLDSGGVTEAFF,TGTGCCAGCAGTCTCGACTCAGGGGGAGTTACTGAAGCTTTCTTT
-,TRBJ2-1,TRBV12-2,few,CASRLATGTGARGNEQFF,TGTGCAAGTCGCTTAGCAACCGGGACAGGGGCAAGGGGCAATGAGCAGTTCTTC
-,TRBJ2-4,TRBV7-2,-,CASSLVGLGNIQYF,TGTGCCAGCAGCTTAGTAGGGCTGGGAAACATTCAGTACTTC
TRBD1,TRBJ1-2,TRBV7-9,-,CASSSDRVEYYGYTF,TGTGCCAGCAGCTCGGACAGGGTGGAGTACTATGGCTACACCTTC
TRBD2,TRBJ2-3,TRBV6-5,-,CASSYEGRGGSTQYF,TGTGCCAGCAGTTACGAAGGGCGGGGGGGCAGTACGCAGTATTTT
TRBD1,TRBJ2-3,TRBV5-8,-,CARAGGFLSTDTQYF,TGTGCCAGGGCAGGGGGTTTCCTTAGCACAGATACGCAGTATTTT
-,TRBJ1-1,TRBV28,-,CASSSYPGTQDYEAFF,TGTGCCAGCAGTTCCTACCCCGGGACCCAGGACTATGAAGCTTTCTTT
-,TRBJ2-5,TRBV18,-,CASSPRGLSQETQYF,TGTGCCAGCTCACCACGGGGTTTGTCCCAAGAGACCCAGTACTTC
TRBD2,TRBJ2-1,TRBV28,-,CASSLLTSGSYNEQFF,TGTGCCAGCAGTTTATTGACTAGCGGATCCTACAATGAGCAGTTCTTC
TRBD2,TRBJ2-1,TRBV28,-,CASTEGRGSSYNEQFF,TGTGCCAGCACCGAAGGGAGGGGATCTTCCTACAATGAGCAGTTCTTC
-,TRBJ1-2,TRBV7-9,once,CASSAIEGGNGYTF,TGTGCCAGCAGCGCCATAGAGGGAGGTAATGGCTACACCTTC
TRBD1,TRBJ1-4,TRBV4-3,-,CASSQAGQKNEKLFF,TGCGCCAGCAGCCAGGCGGGACAGAAAAATGAAAAACTGTTTTTT
-,TRBJ2-2,TRBV7-8,once,CASSPNRDSTPRELFF,TGTGCCAGCAGCCCCAACAGGGATTCCACTCCTAGGGAGCTGTTTTTT
TRBD2,TRBJ2-5,TRBV7-2,-,CASSLGAGRGGVETQYF,TGTGCCAGCAGCTTAGGCGCCGGGCGGGGGGGCGTAGAGACCCAGTACTTC
TRBD1,TRBJ2-3,TRBV28,once,CASSPTGITDTQYF,TGTGCCAGCAGCCCGACAGGGATCACAGATACGCAGTATTTT
TRBD1,TRBJ1-2,TRBV6-6,-,CATRFGTDYGYTF,TGTGCCACCCGTTTCGGGACAGACTATGGCTACACCTTC
-,TRBJ2-1,TRBV10-3,-,CAISESGGSWNEQFF,TGTGCCATCAGTGAGTCTGGAGGGTCTTGGAATGAGCAGTTCTTC
-,TRBJ1-5,TRBV6-5,-,CASSFTGNQPQHF,TGTGCCAGCAGTTTTACCGGCAATCAGCCCCAGCATTTT
-,TRBJ2-2,TRBV28,-,CASSLHPGLADTGELFF,TGTGCCAGCAGTTTACACCCAGGACTTGCCGACACCGGGGAGCTGTTTTTT
TRBD2,TRBJ2-3,TRBV2,once,CASRLLAASTDTQYF,TGTGCCAGCAGACTACTAGCGGCTAGCACAGATACGCAGTATTTT
-,TRBJ2-1,TRBV4-2,-,CASSQGGQEQFF,TGTGCCAGCAGCCAAGGGGGTCAAGAGCAGTTCTTC
-,TRBJ1-3,TRBV2,-,CATKGGSGNTIYF,TGTGCCACCAAAGGGGGCTCTGGAAACACCATATATTTT
-,TRBJ2-1,TRBV11-3,-,CASSPYERTDEQFF,TGTGCCAGCAGCCCCTACGAGCGTACCGATGAGCAGTTCTTC
TRBD2,TRBJ2-3,TRBV10-3,once,CAIRPTSGGSSYTDTQYF,TGTGCCATCAGGCCCACTAGCGGGGGAAGTAGTTACACAGATACGCAGTATTTT